This TCR beta chain was recovered during a study of CD8 T cells in ankylosing spondylitis. The length of the CDR3 is 12 residues. The V gene lost 9 bases and the J gene lost 6 bases, with 15 bases spanning the gap. The germline gives CDR1 KGHSH, CDR2 LQKENI. TCRdb analysed the 5' RACE reads with MiXCR anew, one entry per CDR3 protein. The sample lists about 800,000 distinct CDR3 sequences, about 10% seen once, with just over 0.5% in the top ten. Findings and limits, study-wide: It appeared that ankylosing spondylitis blood was characterized by a TCR beta motif of eight highly homologous variants.

Concerning this clonotype: The antigen is unknown.

The TCR sequence derives from a male donor with ankylosing spondylitis. V is TRBV18 and J is TRBJ2-7; no clear D. Sequencing was carried out using blood, either unsorted or a sorted T cell fraction (not recorded which). The CDR3 region is CASSEQPGEQYF. In DNA form, the CDR3 reads TGTGCCAGTTCGGAGCAGCCGGGCGAGCAGTACTTC.